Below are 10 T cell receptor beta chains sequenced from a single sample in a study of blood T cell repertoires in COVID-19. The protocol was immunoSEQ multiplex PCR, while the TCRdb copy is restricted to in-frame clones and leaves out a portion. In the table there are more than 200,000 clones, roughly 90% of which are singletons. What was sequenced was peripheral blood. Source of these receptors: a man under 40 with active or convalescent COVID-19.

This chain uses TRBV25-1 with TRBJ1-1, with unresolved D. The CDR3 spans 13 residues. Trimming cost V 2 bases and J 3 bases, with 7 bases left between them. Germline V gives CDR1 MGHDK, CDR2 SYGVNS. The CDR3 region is CASSEGTYTEAFF. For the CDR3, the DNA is TGTGCCAGCAGTGAAGGCACGTACACTGAAGCTTTCTTT.

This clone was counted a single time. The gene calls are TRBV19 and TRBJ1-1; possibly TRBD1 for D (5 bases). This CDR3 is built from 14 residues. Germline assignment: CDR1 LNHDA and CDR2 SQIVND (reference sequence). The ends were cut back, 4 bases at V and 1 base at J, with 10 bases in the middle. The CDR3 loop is CASSNRRENTEAFF. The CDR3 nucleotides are TGTGCCAGTAGTAACAGGAGAGAGAACACTGAAGCTTTCTTT.

The CDR3 DNA is TGTGCCAGCAGCTCCCGGACAGGGAACCAGCCCCAGCATTTT. It translates to CASSSRTGNQPQHF. The chain employs TRBV13 and TRBJ1-5, with 8 bases aligning to TRBD1. The length of the CDR3 is 14 residues. The V gene's germline CDR1 is PRHDT and CDR2 FYEKMQ (reference sequence). Trimming removed 4 bases from V and 7 bases from J; junction bases left unmatched: 6.

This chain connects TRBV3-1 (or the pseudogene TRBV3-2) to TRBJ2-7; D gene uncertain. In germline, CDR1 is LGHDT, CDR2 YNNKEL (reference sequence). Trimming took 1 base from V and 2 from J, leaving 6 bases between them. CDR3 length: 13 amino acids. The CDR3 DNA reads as TGTGCCAGCAGCCAAGCGCGTGCCTACGAGCAGTACTTC. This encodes CASSQARAYEQYF.

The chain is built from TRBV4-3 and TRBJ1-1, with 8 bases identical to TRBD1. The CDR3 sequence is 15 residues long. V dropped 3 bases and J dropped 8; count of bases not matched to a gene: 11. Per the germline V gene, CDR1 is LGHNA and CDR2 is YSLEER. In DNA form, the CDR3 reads TGCGCCAGCAGCCATACTTACGCAGGGGGCAGGGAAGCTTTCTTT. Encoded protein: CASSHTYAGGREAFF.

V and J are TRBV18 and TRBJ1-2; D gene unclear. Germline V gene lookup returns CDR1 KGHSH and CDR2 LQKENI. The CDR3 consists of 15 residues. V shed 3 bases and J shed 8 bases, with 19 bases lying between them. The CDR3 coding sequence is TGTGCCAGCTCACCCTTCATGGCGGAAACTATGGGCTACACCTTC. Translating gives CASSPFMAETMGYTF.

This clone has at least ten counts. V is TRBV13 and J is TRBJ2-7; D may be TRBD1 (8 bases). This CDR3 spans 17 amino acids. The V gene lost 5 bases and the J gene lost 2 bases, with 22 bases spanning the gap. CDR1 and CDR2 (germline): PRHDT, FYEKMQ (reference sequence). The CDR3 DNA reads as TGTGCCAGCAGCCACCCACGGGGGGACAGGCCTACCTACGAGCAGTACTTC. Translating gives CASSHPRGDRPTYEQYF.

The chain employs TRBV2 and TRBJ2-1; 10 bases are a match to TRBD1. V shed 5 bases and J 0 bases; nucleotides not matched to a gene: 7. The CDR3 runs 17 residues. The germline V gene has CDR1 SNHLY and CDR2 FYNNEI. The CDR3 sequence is CASSPGQGMSSYNEQFF. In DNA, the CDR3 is TGTGCCAGCAGTCCGGGACAGGGGATGAGCTCCTACAATGAGCAGTTCTTC.

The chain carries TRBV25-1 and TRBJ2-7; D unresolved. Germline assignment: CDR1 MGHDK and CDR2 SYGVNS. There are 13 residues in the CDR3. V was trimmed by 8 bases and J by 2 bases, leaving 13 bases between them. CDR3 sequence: CASAKIGAYEQYF. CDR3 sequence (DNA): TGTGCCAGCGCGAAGATCGGTGCCTACGAGCAGTACTTC.

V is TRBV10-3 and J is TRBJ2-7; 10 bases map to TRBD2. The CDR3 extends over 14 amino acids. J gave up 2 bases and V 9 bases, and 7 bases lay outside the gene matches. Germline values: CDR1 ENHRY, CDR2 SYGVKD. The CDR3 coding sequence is TGTGCCATTCAAGCGGGGGGGGAAACCTACGAGCAGTACTTC. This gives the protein CAIQAGGETYEQYF.